This T cell receptor (beta chain) derives from a study of shared clonotypes between healthy human individuals. For the study at large: Used for every donor were three CD4 naive, three CD4 memory, two CD8 naive and one CD8 memory plate.

Here immunoSEQ multiplex PCR was the method, and the copy in TCRdb shows in-frame clones only, minus some. The repertoire includes 2 million or so clones, roughly 94% of them detected once, and more than 0.1% sits in the top ten. Germline loops: CDR1 LGHNA, CDR2 YSLEER. The CDR3 is made up of 15 amino acids. The V and J ends lost 3 bases and 3 bases respectively, with 15 bases between them. This clone has only a few counts. This sequence originates from a man younger than 30 in good health. Sequencing was done on a sample of naive CD4+ T cells sorted from blood. Subset reported: CD45RA+ positively selected. The chain has TRBV4-3 and TRBJ2-7; maybe TRBD2 (7 bases). The CDR3 sequence is CASSHGRGGRYEQYF. The CDR3 DNA is TGCGCCAGCAGCCATGGCCGCGGGGGCCGCTACGAGCAGTACTTC.